This is a list of T cell receptor beta chains from one sample in a study of T-cell memory formation after mild COVID-19. TCRdb reprocessed the 5' RACE reads via MiXCR and lists one record per CDR3 protein. The sample shows about 130,000 distinct CDR3 sequences, approximately 15% of them seen only once. Sequenced material: PBMCs or a T cell subset sorted from them (not recorded which). All receptors come from an adult woman who had mild COVID-19 (a few samples of this study predate the infection). Cell type and time point are not known. The CDR3 runs from the conserved cysteine through the conserved F or W. D genes are given only for firm matches. Only some rows state a clone size, as once, few, many or a class for expanded clones.

TRBV9	-	TRBJ1-6	-	CASSPRSQGYNSPLHF	TGTGCCAGCAGCCCCAGATCCCAGGGCTATAATTCACCCCTCCACTTT
TRBV24-1	-	TRBJ2-1	TRBD1	CATRGDSSSYNEQFF	TGTGCCACCAGGGGGGACAGTAGCTCCTACAATGAGCAGTTCTTC
TRBV7-9	few	TRBJ2-7	TRBD1	CASSLGDSYEQYF	TGTGCCAGCAGCTTAGGGGACAGCTACGAGCAGTACTTC
TRBV6-6	-	TRBJ2-6	TRBD1	CASSSLPTGGISGANVLTF	TGTGCCAGCAGTTCCCTTCCGACAGGGGGTATTTCTGGGGCCAACGTCCTGACTTTC
TRBV15	few	TRBJ2-7	-	CATSRGKTESYEQYF	TGTGCCACCAGCAGAGGAAAGACGGAATCCTACGAGCAGTACTTC
TRBV5-1	-	TRBJ2-4	TRBD1	CASSSGTGADIQYF	TGCGCCAGCAGCTCAGGGACAGGGGCGGACATTCAGTACTTC
TRBV7-6	-	TRBJ2-7	-	CASSLADGKSSYEQYF	TGTGCCAGCAGCTTAGCGGACGGGAAAAGCTCCTACGAGCAGTACTTC
TRBV7-9	few	TRBJ2-1	TRBD2	CASSLMAGGSNEQFF	TGTGCCAGCAGCTTAATGGCGGGGGGGAGCAATGAGCAGTTCTTC
TRBV12-3/TRBV12-4	many	TRBJ2-1	-	CASIPSAGRASYNEQFF	TGTGCCAGCATTCCATCGGCGGGCAGGGCCTCCTACAATGAGCAGTTCTTC
TRBV24-1	-	TRBJ2-3	TRBD2	CATSALAGEGDTQYF	TGTGCCACCAGTGCATTAGCGGGGGAGGGAGATACGCAGTATTTT
TRBV12-3/TRBV12-4	few	TRBJ2-1	-	CASLAYNEQFF	TGTGCCAGCTTAGCATACAATGAGCAGTTCTTC
TRBV5-1	few	TRBJ1-2	-	CASRVEVAEEGYTF	TGCGCCAGCAGGGTCGAGGTTGCGGAAGAAGGCTACACCTTC
TRBV6-5	few	TRBJ2-6	-	CASSYTMTGPGANVLTF	TGTGCCAGCAGTTATACAATGACAGGCCCTGGGGCCAACGTCCTGACTTTC
TRBV20-1	-	TRBJ2-7	-	CSARGSAGLIYEQYF	TGCAGTGCTAGAGGAAGTGCCGGTTTAATATACGAGCAGTACTTC
TRBV4-1	few	TRBJ2-2	TRBD2	CASSQEGGGGSLAGELFF	TGCGCCAGCAGCCAAGAGGGCGGCGGGGGAAGCTTAGCCGGGGAGCTGTTTTTT
TRBV12-3/TRBV12-4	once	TRBJ2-3	-	CASTLAAYTDTQYF	TGTGCCAGCACCTTAGCTGCATACACAGATACGCAGTATTTT
TRBV7-9	few	TRBJ1-1	-	CATEGIEAFF	TGTGCCACCGAAGGGATTGAAGCTTTCTTT
TRBV12-3/TRBV12-4	-	TRBJ2-2	-	CASSRDPGELFF	TGTGCCAGCAGTCGGGATCCTGGGGAGCTGTTTTTT
TRBV5-1	-	TRBJ2-7	-	CASSLVDGFKSYEQYF	TGCGCCAGCAGCTTGGTAGACGGGTTCAAATCCTACGAGCAGTACTTC
TRBV27	-	TRBJ2-4	TRBD2	CASSLGIYSGRSNIQYF	TGTGCCAGCAGTCTGGGTATTTATAGCGGGAGGTCAAACATTCAGTACTTC
TRBV20-1	-	TRBJ2-1	TRBD1	CSARDPSDRVHNEQFF	TGCAGTGCTAGAGATCCGTCGGACAGGGTGCACAATGAGCAGTTCTTC
TRBV2	once	TRBJ1-1	-	CASSDPGLAERGAFF	TGTGCCAGCAGTGACCCGGGCCTCGCGGAACGGGGGGCTTTCTTT
TRBV20-1	-	TRBJ2-7	-	CSASSAVSSYEQYF	TGCAGTGCTAGCTCGGCGGTTAGCTCCTACGAGCAGTACTTC